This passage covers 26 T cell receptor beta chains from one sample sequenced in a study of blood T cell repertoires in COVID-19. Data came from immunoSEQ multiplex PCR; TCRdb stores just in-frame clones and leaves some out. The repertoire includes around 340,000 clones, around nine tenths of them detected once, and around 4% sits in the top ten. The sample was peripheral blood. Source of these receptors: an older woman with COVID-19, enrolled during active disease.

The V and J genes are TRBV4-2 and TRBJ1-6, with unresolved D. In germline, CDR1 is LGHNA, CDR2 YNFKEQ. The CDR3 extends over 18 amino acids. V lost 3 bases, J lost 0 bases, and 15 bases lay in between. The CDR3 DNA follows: TGTGCCAGCAGCCAGACCAATGGACTGAGCTCCTATAATTCACCCCTCCACTTT. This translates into CASSQTNGLSSYNSPLHF.

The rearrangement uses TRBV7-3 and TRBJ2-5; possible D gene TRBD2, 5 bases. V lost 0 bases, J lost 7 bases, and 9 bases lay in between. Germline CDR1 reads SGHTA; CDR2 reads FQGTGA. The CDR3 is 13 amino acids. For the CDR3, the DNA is TGTGCCAGCAGCTTAACGAGGGTAGGGACCCAGTACTTC. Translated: CASSLTRVGTQYF. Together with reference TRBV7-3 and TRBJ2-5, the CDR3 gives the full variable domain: GAGVSQTPSNKVTEKGKYVELRCDPISGHTALYWYRQSLGQGPEFLIYFQGTGAADDSGLPNDRFFAVRPEGSVSTLKIQRTERGDSAVYLCASSLTRVGTQYFGPGTRLLVL.

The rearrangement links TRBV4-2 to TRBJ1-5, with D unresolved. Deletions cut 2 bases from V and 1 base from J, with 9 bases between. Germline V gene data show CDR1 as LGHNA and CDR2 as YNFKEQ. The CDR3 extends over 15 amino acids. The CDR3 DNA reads TGTGCCAGCAGCCAATCGGCGGGAAGCAATCAGCCCCAGCATTTT. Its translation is CASSQSAGSNQPQHF.

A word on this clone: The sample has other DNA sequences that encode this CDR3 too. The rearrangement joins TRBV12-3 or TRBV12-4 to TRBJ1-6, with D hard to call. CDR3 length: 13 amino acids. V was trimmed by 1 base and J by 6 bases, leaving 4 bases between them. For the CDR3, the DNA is TGTGCCAGCAGTTTAGGCGGTAATTCACCCCTCCACTTT. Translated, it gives CASSLGGNSPLHF.

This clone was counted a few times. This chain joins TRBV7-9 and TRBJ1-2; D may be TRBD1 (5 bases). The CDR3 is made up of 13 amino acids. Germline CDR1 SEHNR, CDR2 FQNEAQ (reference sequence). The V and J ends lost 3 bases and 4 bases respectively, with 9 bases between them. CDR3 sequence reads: CASSFTGGYGYTF. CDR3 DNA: TGTGCCAGCAGCTTTACCGGGGGCTATGGCTACACCTTC.

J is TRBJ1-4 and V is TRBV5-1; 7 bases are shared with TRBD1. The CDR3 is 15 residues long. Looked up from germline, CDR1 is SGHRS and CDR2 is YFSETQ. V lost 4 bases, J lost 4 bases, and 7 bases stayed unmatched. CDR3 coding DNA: TGCGCCAGCAGCCCTACAGGGGCAGTTAATGAAAAACTGTTTTTT. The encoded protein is CASSPTGAVNEKLFF.

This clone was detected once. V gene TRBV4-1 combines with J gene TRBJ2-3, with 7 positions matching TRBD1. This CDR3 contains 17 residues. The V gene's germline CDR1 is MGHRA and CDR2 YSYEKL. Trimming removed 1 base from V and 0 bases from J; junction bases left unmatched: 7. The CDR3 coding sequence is TGCGCCAGCAGCCAAGTCGCGACAGGGCTCAGCACAGATACGCAGTATTTT. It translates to CASSQVATGLSTDTQYF.

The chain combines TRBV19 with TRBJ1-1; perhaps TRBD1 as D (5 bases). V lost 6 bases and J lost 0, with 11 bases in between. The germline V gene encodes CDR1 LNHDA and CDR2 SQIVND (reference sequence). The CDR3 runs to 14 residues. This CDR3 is CASRVQGLNTEAFF. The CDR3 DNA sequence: TGTGCCAGTAGGGTTCAGGGCTTGAACACTGAAGCTTTCTTT.

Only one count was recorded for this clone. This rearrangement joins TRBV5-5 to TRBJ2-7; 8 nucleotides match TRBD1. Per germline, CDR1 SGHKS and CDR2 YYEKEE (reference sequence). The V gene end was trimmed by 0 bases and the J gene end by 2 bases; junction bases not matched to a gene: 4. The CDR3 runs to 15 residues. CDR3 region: CASSLVGTGTYEQYF. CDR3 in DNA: TGTGCCAGCAGCTTGGTCGGGACAGGCACCTACGAGCAGTACTTC.

CDR3 region: CASSPQGAPGELFF. The CDR3 region has the DNA TGCGCCAGCAGCCCGCAGGGGGCGCCCGGGGAGCTGTTTTTT. This chain joins TRBV5-1 and TRBJ2-2; 8 bases match TRBD1. The germline gives CDR1 SGHRS, CDR2 YFSETQ. The length of the CDR3 is 14 residues. Trimming cost V 4 bases and J 6 bases; bases outside gene matches: 5.

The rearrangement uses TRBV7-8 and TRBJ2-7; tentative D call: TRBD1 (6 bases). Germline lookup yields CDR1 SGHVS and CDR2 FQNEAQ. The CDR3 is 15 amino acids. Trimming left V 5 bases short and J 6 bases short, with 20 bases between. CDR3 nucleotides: TGTGCCAGCAGCCCCCGACAGGCCCTCCTAGGCGAGCAGTACTTC. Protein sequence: CASSPRQALLGEQYF.

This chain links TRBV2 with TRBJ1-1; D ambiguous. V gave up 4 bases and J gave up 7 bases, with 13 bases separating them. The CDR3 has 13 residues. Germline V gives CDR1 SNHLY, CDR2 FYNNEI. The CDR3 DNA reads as TGTGCCAGCAGTGGCGGACGGACTAGTGAAGCTTTCTTT. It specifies CASSGGRTSEAFF.

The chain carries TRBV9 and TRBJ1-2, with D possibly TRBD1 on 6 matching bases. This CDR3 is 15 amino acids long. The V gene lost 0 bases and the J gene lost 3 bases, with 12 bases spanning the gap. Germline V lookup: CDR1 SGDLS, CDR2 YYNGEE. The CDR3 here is CASSVGGQTYYGYTF. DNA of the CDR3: TGTGCCAGCAGCGTAGGAGGACAGACCTACTATGGCTACACCTTC.

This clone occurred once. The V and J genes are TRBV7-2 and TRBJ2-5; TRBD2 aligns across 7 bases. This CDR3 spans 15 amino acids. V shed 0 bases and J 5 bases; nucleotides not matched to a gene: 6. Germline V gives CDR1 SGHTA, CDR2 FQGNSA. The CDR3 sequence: CASSLALAALETQYF. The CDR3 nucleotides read TGTGCCAGCAGCTTAGCCCTAGCGGCTCTGGAGACCCAGTACTTC.

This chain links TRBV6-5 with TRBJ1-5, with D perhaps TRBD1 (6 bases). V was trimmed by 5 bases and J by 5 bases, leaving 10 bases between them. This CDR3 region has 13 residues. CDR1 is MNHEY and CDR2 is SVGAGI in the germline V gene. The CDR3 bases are TGTGCCAGCAGTCGGACAGAGTATCAGCCCCAGCATTTT. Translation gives CASSRTEYQPQHF.

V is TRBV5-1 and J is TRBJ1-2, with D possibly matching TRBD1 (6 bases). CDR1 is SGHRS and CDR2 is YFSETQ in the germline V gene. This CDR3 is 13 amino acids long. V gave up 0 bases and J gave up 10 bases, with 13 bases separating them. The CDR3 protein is CASSLAGTPNYTF. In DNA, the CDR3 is TGCGCCAGCAGCTTGGCGGGGACACCCAACTACACCTTC. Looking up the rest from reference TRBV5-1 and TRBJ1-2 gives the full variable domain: KAGVTQTPRYLIKTRGQQVTLSCSPISGHRSVSWYQQTPGQGLQFLFEYFSETQRNKGNFPGRFSGRQFSNSRSEMNVSTLELGDSALYLCASSLAGTPNYTFGSGTRLTVV.

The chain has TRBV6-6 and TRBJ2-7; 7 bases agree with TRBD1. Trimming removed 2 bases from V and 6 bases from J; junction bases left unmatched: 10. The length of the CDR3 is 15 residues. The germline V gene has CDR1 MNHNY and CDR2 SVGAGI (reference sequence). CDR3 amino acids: CASSYPTATGIEQYF. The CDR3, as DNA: TGTGCCAGCAGTTACCCCACGGCGACAGGGATCGAGCAGTACTTC.

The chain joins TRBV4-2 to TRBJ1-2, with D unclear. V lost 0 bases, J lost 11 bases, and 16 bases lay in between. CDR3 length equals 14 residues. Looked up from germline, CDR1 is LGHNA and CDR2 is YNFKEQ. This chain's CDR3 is CASSQEGWARGYTF. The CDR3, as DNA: TGTGCCAGCAGCCAAGAAGGTTGGGCCCGTGGATACACCTTC.

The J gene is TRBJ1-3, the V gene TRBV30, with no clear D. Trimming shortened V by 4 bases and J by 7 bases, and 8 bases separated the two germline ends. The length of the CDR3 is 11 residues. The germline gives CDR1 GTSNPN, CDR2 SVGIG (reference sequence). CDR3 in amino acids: CAWNPRNTIYF. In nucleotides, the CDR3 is TGTGCCTGGAACCCCAGGAACACCATATATTTT. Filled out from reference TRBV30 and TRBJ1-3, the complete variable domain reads SQTIHQWPATLVQPVGSPLSLECTVEGTSNPNLYWYRQAAGRGLQLLFYSVGIGQISSEVPQNLSASRPQDRQFILSSKKLLLSDSGFYLCAWNPRNTIYFGEGSWLTVV.

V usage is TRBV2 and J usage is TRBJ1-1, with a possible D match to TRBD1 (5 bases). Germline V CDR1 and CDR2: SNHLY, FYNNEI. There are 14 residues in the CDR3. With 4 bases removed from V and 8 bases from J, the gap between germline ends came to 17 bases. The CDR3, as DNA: TGTGCCAGCAGTGTGGGGGGTGCCCTGGCGGAAGCTTTCTTT. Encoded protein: CASSVGGALAEAFF.

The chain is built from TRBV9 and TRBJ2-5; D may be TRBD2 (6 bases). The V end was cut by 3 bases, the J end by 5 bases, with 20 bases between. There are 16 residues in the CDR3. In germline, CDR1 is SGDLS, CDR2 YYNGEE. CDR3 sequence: CASSGGVAEGLETQYF. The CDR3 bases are TGTGCCAGCAGCGGTGGGGTAGCGGAGGGGCTGGAGACCCAGTACTTC.

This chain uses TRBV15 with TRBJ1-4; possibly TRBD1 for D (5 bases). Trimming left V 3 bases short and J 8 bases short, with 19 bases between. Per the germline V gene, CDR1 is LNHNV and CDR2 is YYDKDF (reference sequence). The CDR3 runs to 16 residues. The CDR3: CATSSLRGLVGEKLFF. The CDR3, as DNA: TGTGCCACCAGCAGTTTAAGGGGATTAGTAGGCGAAAAACTGTTTTTT.

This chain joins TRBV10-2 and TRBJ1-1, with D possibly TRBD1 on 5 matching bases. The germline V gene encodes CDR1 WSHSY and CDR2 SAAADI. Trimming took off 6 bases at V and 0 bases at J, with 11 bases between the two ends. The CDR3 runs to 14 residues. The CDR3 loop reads CASRRGGMNTEAFF. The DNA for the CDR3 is TGCGCCAGCAGGAGGGGCGGGATGAACACTGAAGCTTTCTTT.

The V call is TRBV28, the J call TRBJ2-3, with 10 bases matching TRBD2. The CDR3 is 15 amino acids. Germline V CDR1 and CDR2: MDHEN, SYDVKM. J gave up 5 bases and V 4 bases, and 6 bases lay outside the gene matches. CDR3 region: CASSSVSGGKDTQYF. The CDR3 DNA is TGTGCCAGCAGTTCCGTTAGCGGGGGGAAAGATACGCAGTATTTT.

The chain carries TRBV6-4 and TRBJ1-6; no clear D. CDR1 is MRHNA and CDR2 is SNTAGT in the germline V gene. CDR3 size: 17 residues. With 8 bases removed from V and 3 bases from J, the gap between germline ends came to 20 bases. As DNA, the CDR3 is TGTGCCAGCCGTGGGTGGGAGGGTCCTTTCTATAATTCACCCCTCCACTTT. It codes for CASRGWEGPFYNSPLHF.

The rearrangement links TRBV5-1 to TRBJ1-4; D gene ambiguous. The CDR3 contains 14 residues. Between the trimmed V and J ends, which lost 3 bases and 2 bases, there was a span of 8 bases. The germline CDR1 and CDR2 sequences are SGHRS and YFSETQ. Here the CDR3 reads CASSWARTNEKLFF. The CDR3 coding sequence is TGCGCCAGCAGCTGGGCCCGGACTAATGAAAAACTGTTTTTT.